The rows below give T cell receptor beta chains drawn from one sample of a study of identical twins. One entry per CDR3 protein, called by TCRdb with MiXCR from the 5' RACE reads. Found here are hundreds of thousands of distinct CDR3 sequences, roughly 7% of them singletons; the top ten hold 3.5% to 4%. This sample was also put to use in a study of yellow fever vaccine responses in identical twins.

The sequencing input was memory (CD45RO+) T cells sorted from blood. The receptors come from a woman aged 18-29 years in good health. Both conserved end residues are part of each CDR3. A D gene is named only where the DNA matches it firmly. Not all rows give a size; the values are once, few, many and, for expanded clones, a class.

j_call clone_size d_call v_call cdr3_aa cdr3_nt
TRBJ2-3 few TRBD2 TRBV7-9 CASSLKRERADTQYF TGTGCCAGCAGCTTAAAGCGGGAGAGGGCAGATACGCAGTATTTT
TRBJ2-7 NA NA TRBV20-1 CSASRSNYEQYF TGCAGTGCTAGCAGGTCAAACTACGAGCAGTACTTC
TRBJ2-1 many NA TRBV3-1 CASSAWDGSIDEQFF TGTGCCAGCAGCGCCTGGGACGGATCTATAGATGAGCAGTTCTTC
TRBJ2-7 NA TRBD2 TRBV11-2 CASSDLGAGPYEQYF TGTGCCAGCAGCGATCTGGGAGCGGGGCCCTACGAGCAGTACTTC
TRBJ2-5 many NA TRBV5-1 CASSLDRVQETQYF TGCGCCAGCAGCTTGGACAGGGTCCAAGAGACCCAGTACTTC
TRBJ1-4 many NA TRBV29-1 CSVMELQGPGEKLFF TGCAGCGTGATGGAACTTCAAGGCCCGGGAGAAAAACTGTTTTTT
TRBJ2-1 many TRBD2 TRBV5-5 CASSLTPRLAAIYNEQFF TGTGCCAGCAGCTTGACACCCCGACTAGCAGCAATTTACAATGAGCAGTTCTTC
TRBJ2-3 NA TRBD1 TRBV11-2 CASSSLDRLTTDTQYF TGTGCCAGCAGCTCCCTGGACAGGCTGACCACAGATACGCAGTATTTT
TRBJ1-1 NA NA TRBV5-4 CASSATPPTGEAFF TGTGCCAGCAGCGCCACCCCCCCGACAGGTGAAGCTTTCTTT
TRBJ2-5 many NA TRBV12-3/TRBV12-4 CASTLTREETQYF TGTGCCAGCACTCTGACTAGAGAGGAGACCCAGTACTTC
TRBJ2-7 NA NA TRBV20-1 CSARDGDYEQYF TGCAGTGCTAGAGATGGGGACTACGAGCAGTACTTC
TRBJ2-1 once NA TRBV28 CASSSVLESYNEQFF TGTGCCAGCAGTTCAGTTCTAGAGTCCTACAATGAGCAGTTCTTC
TRBJ1-3 many NA TRBV12-3/TRBV12-4 CASRSDRQAGSGTIYF TGTGCCAGCAGATCCGACCGACAGGCCGGGAGCGGCACCATATATTTT
TRBJ1-1 NA NA TRBV28 CASSLTGTMMNTEAFF TGTGCCAGCAGTCTGACAGGAACTATGATGAACACTGAAGCTTTCTTT
TRBJ2-3 few NA TRBV27 CASSPVEAGTDTQYF TGTGCCAGCAGCCCTGTGGAAGCCGGCACAGATACGCAGTATTTT
TRBJ2-1 NA NA TRBV20-1 CSAAPVGWDEQFF TGCAGTGCGGCCCCCGTCGGTTGGGATGAGCAGTTCTTC
TRBJ1-2 many NA TRBV10-2 CASRLGGSNYGYTF TGCGCCAGCAGGTTGGGGGGATCTAACTATGGCTACACCTTC
TRBJ1-2 many NA TRBV10-3 CAISVGGFELYGYTF TGTGCCATCAGTGTTGGGGGGTTCGAGTTGTATGGCTACACCTTC
TRBJ1-3 few NA TRBV29-1 CSVAASSGNTIYF TGCAGCGTTGCAGCCAGCTCTGGAAACACCATATATTTT
TRBJ1-2 many TRBD1 TRBV3-1 CASKPQGQGGDGYTF TGTGCCAGCAAGCCCCAAGGACAGGGCGGAGATGGCTACACCTTC
TRBJ2-2 NA TRBD2 TRBV5-5 CASSFLAGGGTGELFF TGTGCCAGCAGCTTTCTAGCGGGAGGTGGAACCGGGGAGCTGTTTTTT
TRBJ2-2 NA NA TRBV2 CASSVGEGTTGELFF TGTGCCAGCAGTGTAGGAGAGGGAACCACCGGGGAGCTGTTTTTT
TRBJ2-7 few TRBD1 TRBV7-8 CASNGQGAGYEQYF TGTGCCAGCAACGGACAGGGGGCCGGTTACGAGCAGTACTTC
TRBJ2-5 few NA TRBV20-1 CSARDPAGQETQYF TGCAGTGCTAGAGACCCCGCGGGCCAGGAGACCCAGTACTTC
TRBJ2-7 few TRBD2 TRBV5-1 CASSLEAVRESEQYF TGCGCCAGCAGCTTGGAGGCGGTGCGGGAGAGCGAGCAGTACTTC
TRBJ2-5 NA TRBD1 TRBV12-3/TRBV12-4 CASSWTGGGETQYF TGTGCCAGCAGTTGGACAGGGGGCGGAGAGACCCAGTACTTC
TRBJ2-2 many TRBD2 TRBV4-1 CASSQDVLAGVGGELFF TGCGCCAGCAGCCAAGATGTACTAGCGGGAGTGGGCGGGGAGCTGTTTTTT
TRBJ1-1 few NA TRBV6-1 CASSPERDLEAFF TGTGCCAGCAGTCCTGAGAGGGACTTAGAAGCTTTCTTT
TRBJ2-1 many NA TRBV3-1 CASSQDGRNYNEQFF TGTGCCAGCAGCCAAGACGGACGGAACTACAATGAGCAGTTCTTC
TRBJ2-5 NA NA TRBV29-1 CSVRGSLETQYF TGCAGCGTTCGAGGGTCCCTAGAGACCCAGTACTTC
TRBJ2-2 few NA TRBV3-1 CASSQGVSLGGRSTGELFF TGTGCCAGCAGCCAAGGAGTTTCCCTGGGGGGGCGCAGCACCGGGGAGCTGTTTTTT
TRBJ2-3 NA TRBD2 TRBV5-1 CASSILAGGSTDTQYF TGCGCCAGCAGCATACTAGCGGGAGGGAGTACAGATACGCAGTATTTT
TRBJ1-5 many TRBD1 TRBV6-2/TRBV6-3 CASSSGQDFQPQHF TGTGCCAGCAGTTCCGGACAGGATTTTCAGCCCCAGCATTTT
TRBJ2-1 few TRBD2 TRBV15 CATSRWSGLAGGVYNEQFF TGTGCCACCAGCAGGTGGTCGGGACTAGCGGGAGGGGTCTACAATGAGCAGTTCTTC
TRBJ2-2 NA NA TRBV28 CASSYEAPGRKNTGELFF TGTGCCAGCAGCTACGAAGCCCCGGGACGGAAGAACACCGGGGAGCTGTTTTTT
TRBJ2-2 NA NA TRBV24-1 CATNHGASHTGELFF TGTGCCACCAACCACGGGGCCTCCCACACCGGGGAGCTGTTTTTT
TRBJ2-1 NA TRBD1 TRBV24-1 CATSDSGQLVSYNEQFF TGTGCCACCAGTGATTCGGGACAGCTGGTCTCCTACAATGAGCAGTTCTTC
TRBJ2-5 NA NA TRBV12-3/TRBV12-4 CASSFQGRQETQYF TGTGCCAGCAGTTTCCAGGGAAGACAAGAGACCCAGTACTTC
TRBJ2-3 NA NA TRBV2 CASSRIPGSDTQYF TGTGCCAGCAGTCGAATACCAGGGTCAGATACGCAGTATTTT
TRBJ2-7 few NA TRBV7-2 CASSPRDHEQYF TGTGCCAGCAGCCCACGGGACCACGAGCAGTACTTC
TRBJ2-5 once TRBD2 TRBV7-8 CASSLASGGQETQYF TGTGCCAGCAGCTTGGCTAGCGGGGGGCAAGAGACCCAGTACTTC
TRBJ2-1 NA NA TRBV5-4 CASSQITGAYNEQFF TGTGCCAGCAGCCAGATAACAGGTGCCTACAATGAGCAGTTCTTC
TRBJ2-3 NA NA TRBV7-8 CASSLARRQGADTQYF TGTGCCAGCAGCTTAGCAAGGAGGCAGGGCGCAGATACGCAGTATTTT
TRBJ1-2 many TRBD1 TRBV5-1 CASSKRSTGTYGYTF TGCGCCAGCAGCAAAAGGTCGACAGGGACCTATGGCTACACCTTC
TRBJ2-4 few TRBD2 TRBV20-1 CSARIAGSYIQYF TGCAGTGCTAGAATAGCGGGGTCGTACATTCAGTACTTC
TRBJ1-2 many NA TRBV3-1 CASSGSGNYGYTF TGTGCCAGCAGCGGGTCGGGGAACTATGGCTACACCTTC
TRBJ2-3 NA TRBD1 TRBV10-3 CAIKTDRGSRTDTQYF TGTGCCATCAAAACCGACAGGGGGTCCCGGACAGATACGCAGTATTTT
TRBJ2-2 few NA TRBV12-3/TRBV12-4 CASSFGGALTGELFF TGTGCCAGCAGTTTTGGAGGGGCCCTCACCGGGGAGCTGTTTTTT
TRBJ2-2 few NA TRBV14 CASSTRDIDTGELFF TGTGCCAGCAGCACACGGGACATAGACACCGGGGAGCTGTTTTTT
TRBJ1-2 many TRBD1 TRBV24-1 CATSDTGGRGYTF TGTGCCACCAGTGATACAGGGGGCAGAGGCTACACCTTC
TRBJ1-2 NA NA TRBV7-2 CASSLAMSALYGYTF TGTGCCAGCAGCTTAGCGATGAGTGCCCTCTATGGCTACACCTTC
TRBJ2-1 many TRBD2 TRBV28 CASSLSGTRYMDEQFF TGTGCCAGCAGTTTATCCGGGACTAGATATATGGATGAGCAGTTCTTC
TRBJ2-1 NA TRBD2 TRBV19 CASSPEGSGHYNEQFF TGTGCCAGTAGCCCCGAGGGTAGCGGGCACTACAATGAGCAGTTCTTC
TRBJ2-6 few NA TRBV10-3 CAISESRSSSGANVLTF TGTGCCATCAGTGAGTCTCGGTCCAGCTCTGGGGCCAACGTCCTGACTTTC
TRBJ1-2 few TRBD1 TRBV12-3/TRBV12-4 CASNTGVDLYGYTF TGTGCCAGCAACACAGGGGTCGACCTCTATGGCTACACCTTC